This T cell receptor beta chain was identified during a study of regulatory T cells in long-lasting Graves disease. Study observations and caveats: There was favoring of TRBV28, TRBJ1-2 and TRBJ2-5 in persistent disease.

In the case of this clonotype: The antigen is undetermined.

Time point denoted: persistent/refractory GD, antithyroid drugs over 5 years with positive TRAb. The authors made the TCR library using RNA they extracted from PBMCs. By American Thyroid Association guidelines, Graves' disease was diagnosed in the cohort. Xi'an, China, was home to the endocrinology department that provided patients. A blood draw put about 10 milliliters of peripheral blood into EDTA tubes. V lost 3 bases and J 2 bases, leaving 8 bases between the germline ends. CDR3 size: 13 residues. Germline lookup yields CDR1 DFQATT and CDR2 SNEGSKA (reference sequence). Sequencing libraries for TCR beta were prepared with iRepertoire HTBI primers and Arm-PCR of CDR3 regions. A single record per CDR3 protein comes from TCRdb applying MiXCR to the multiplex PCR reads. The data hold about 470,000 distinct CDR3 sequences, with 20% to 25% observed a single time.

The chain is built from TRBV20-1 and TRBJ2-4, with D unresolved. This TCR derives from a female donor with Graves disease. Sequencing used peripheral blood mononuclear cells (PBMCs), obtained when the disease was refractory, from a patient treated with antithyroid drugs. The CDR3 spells CSARRVPKNIQYF. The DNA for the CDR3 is TGCAGTGCTAGGAGAGTTCCCAAAAACATTCAGTACTTC.